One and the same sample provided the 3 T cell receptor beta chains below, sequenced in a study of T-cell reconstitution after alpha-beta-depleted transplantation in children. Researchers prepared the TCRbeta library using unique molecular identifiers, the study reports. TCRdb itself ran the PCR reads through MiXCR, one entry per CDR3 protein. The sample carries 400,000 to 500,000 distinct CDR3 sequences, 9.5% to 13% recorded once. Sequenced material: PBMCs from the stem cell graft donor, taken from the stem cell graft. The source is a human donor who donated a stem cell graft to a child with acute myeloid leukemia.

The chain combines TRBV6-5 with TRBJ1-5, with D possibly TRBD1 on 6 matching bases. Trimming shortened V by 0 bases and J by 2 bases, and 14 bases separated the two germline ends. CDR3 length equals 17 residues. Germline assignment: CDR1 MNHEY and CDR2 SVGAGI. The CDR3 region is CASSYSEGEDGNQPQHF. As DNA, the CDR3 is TGTGCCAGCAGTTACTCAGAGGGGGAGGATGGCAATCAGCCCCAGCATTTT.

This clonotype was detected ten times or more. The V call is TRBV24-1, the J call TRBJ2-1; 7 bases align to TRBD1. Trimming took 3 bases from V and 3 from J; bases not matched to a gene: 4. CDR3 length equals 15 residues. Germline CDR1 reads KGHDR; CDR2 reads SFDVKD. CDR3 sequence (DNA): TGTGCCACCAGTGATGGGACAGAAAACTACAATGAGCAGTTCTTC. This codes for CATSDGTENYNEQFF.

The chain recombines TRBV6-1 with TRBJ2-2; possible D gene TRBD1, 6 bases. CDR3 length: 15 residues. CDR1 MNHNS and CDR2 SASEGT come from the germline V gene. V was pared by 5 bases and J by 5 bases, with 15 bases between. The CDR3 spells CASSTSQGYTGELFF. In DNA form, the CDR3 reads TGTGCCAGCAGTACCTCACAGGGTTATACCGGGGAGCTGTTTTTT.